This entry features one T cell receptor (beta chain) sequence. Its antigen is unidentified. TCRdb ran MiXCR on the PCR reads and lists one entry per CDR3 protein. Among about 640,000 distinct CDR3 sequences listed, nearly 20% were seen once. This entry comes from a study of molecular identifiers for immune sequencing clone quantification. Study results and caveats: Sizes of clones that are highly expanded could be underestimated (if identical TCR molecules share a barcode).

The CDR3 is 16 residues long. V shed 5 bases, J shed 1 base, and the junction held 9 bases outside the gene matches. The TCR sequence derives from a human donor in good health. Some libraries in this study had Jurkat cell RNA spiked in. Sequencing was carried out using naive CD8+ T cells from blood, with Jurkat cell RNA spiked in. The subset denotes: FACS-sorted CD8+CD4-CCR7+CD45RA+ naive T cells. The chain recombines TRBV12-3 or TRBV12-4 with TRBJ2-7; 9 bases agree with TRBD1. This CDR3 reads CASSTDLGTGSYEQYF. CDR3 coding DNA: TGTGCCAGCAGTACTGATCTCGGGACAGGGTCCTACGAGCAGTACTTC.